This T cell receptor (beta chain) was sequenced during a study of T cell responses to AZD1222 COVID-19 vaccine. Study overall: Doses given second, at about 4 or about 12 weeks, were pooled.

Only in-frame clones appear in the TCRdb table, and some are missing; sequencing was by immunoSEQ multiplex PCR. The sample comprises some 130,000 clones, about 90% of which are singletons, and 1.5% to 2% rests with the top ten. General study results and limits: Donor demographics were predominantly white British with a female majority; clonal diversity may be underestimated. All repertoire sampling was performed exclusively after the peak T cell response.

This clone appeared a few times. What it binds is unknown. The clonotype originates from an adult in good health. The sequencing here drew on peripheral blood, taken on day 0 of AZD1222 vaccination.

The CDR3 nucleotides read TGTGCCAGCAGTTTATCCACATACCACAATGGCTACACCTTC. Amino acid sequence: CASSLSTYHNGYTF. V and J are TRBV27 and TRBJ1-2; unclear D gene. The germline V gene encodes CDR1 MNHEY and CDR2 SMNVEV (reference sequence). The length of the CDR3 is 14 residues. Trimming left V 0 bases short and J 6 bases short, with 11 bases between.